The 13 T cell receptor beta chains below were found in one sample sequenced in a study of CD8+ T cells in alopecia areata. In each case, RNA was isolated and then reverse transcribed into cDNA as the sequencing template. Sequenced by immunoSEQ multiplex PCR; TCRdb stores in-frame clones only, minus some. This table has about 180,000 clones, approximately 56% appearing once. Sequencing used CD4+ T cells sorted from blood, obtained at week 0. These receptors all come from a human donor with alopecia areata.

The V and J genes are TRBV20-1 and TRBJ1-2; D may be TRBD1 (5 bases). Germline loops: CDR1 DFQATT, CDR2 SNEGSKA (reference sequence). Trimming removed 6 bases at V and 7 bases at J, with 9 bases between. The CDR3 spans 10 residues. The CDR3 DNA reads as TGCAGTGCCACAGGAAGTGGCTACACCTTC. It encodes CSATGSGYTF.

The V gene is TRBV18, the J gene TRBJ2-7, with 7 nucleotides matching TRBD2. The length of the CDR3 is 14 residues. Looked up from germline, CDR1 is KGHSH and CDR2 is LQKENI. The V and J ends lost 3 bases and 5 bases, in that order; junction bases with no gene match: 7. CDR3 residues: CASSPSEGGNEQYF. Here the CDR3 DNA reads TGTGCCAGCTCACCCTCAGAGGGAGGGAACGAGCAGTACTTC.

The rearrangement uses TRBV30 and TRBJ1-1, with D possibly being TRBD1 (5 bases). Germline assignment: CDR1 GTSNPN and CDR2 SVGIG (reference sequence). The V and J ends lost 6 bases and 9 bases respectively, with 23 bases between them. CDR3 size: 14 residues. CDR3 amino acids: CACRQGLALEKAFF. Here the CDR3 DNA reads TGTGCCTGCAGGCAGGGTCTAGCTTTAGAAAAAGCTTTCTTT.

The rearrangement links TRBV5-1 to TRBJ1-1; 11 bases map to TRBD1. Losses at the gene ends were 4 bases for V and 11 bases for J; bases not matched to a gene: 7. The germline V gene has CDR1 SGHRS and CDR2 YFSETQ. The CDR3 extends over 13 amino acids. This chain's CDR3 is CASSRTGGTEAFF. CDR3 DNA: TGCGCCAGCAGCCGGACAGGGGGCACGGAGGCTTTCTTT.

The chain recombines TRBV7-9 with TRBJ1-2; D is ambiguous. The germline gives CDR1 SEHNR, CDR2 FQNEAQ (reference sequence). This CDR3 spans 14 amino acids. V lost 5 bases, J lost 5 bases, and 15 bases lay in between. This chain's CDR3 is CASSRTEILYGYTF. CDR3 sequence (DNA): TGTGCCAGCAGCCGTACAGAAATTCTATATGGCTACACCTTC.

This chain links TRBV4-1 with TRBJ2-6; no clear D. V was cut by 3 bases and J by 0 bases, with 6 bases left in between. The CDR3 is 15 residues long. The germline gives CDR1 MGHRA, CDR2 YSYEKL. The CDR3 DNA sequence: TGCGCCAGCAGCCAGGGCCCCTCTGGGGCCAACGTCCTGACTTTC. Translating it yields CASSQGPSGANVLTF.

The gene calls are TRBV7-7 and TRBJ2-5; no firm D call. V was shortened by 6 bases and J by 2 bases, with 13 bases between the two germline ends. This CDR3 is 14 amino acids long. CDR1 SSHAT and CDR2 FNYEAQ come from the germline V gene (reference sequence). The CDR3, as DNA: TGTGCCAGCAGTCGCGGACGGAAACAAGAGACCCAGTACTTC. Residues: CASSRGRKQETQYF.

V is TRBV19 and J is TRBJ2-7; the match to TRBD2 covers 9 bases. Germline loops: CDR1 LNHDA, CDR2 SQIVND (reference sequence). J lost 0 bases, V lost 8 bases, and 8 bases had no gene match. The CDR3 has 15 residues. The CDR3 loop reads CASLSGGTSSYEQYF. In DNA form, the CDR3 reads TGTGCCAGTTTAAGCGGGGGGACGAGCTCCTACGAGCAGTACTTC.

This clone was detected a few times. The chain is built from TRBV5-1 and TRBJ1-6, with D unclear. CDR1 and CDR2 (germline): SGHRS, YFSETQ. V lost 0 bases and J lost 7, with 5 bases in between. The length of the CDR3 is 13 residues. The CDR3, as DNA: TGCGCCAGCAGCTTGGAGGAGAATTCACCCCTCCACTTT. Amino acid sequence: CASSLEENSPLHF.

The rearrangement uses TRBV7-2 and TRBJ2-1, with TRBD1 as a possible D gene (8 bases). The germline V gene has CDR1 SGHTA and CDR2 FQGNSA. The CDR3 contains 15 residues. The V end was cut by 3 bases, the J end by 4 bases, with 13 bases between. The CDR3 loop reads CASSFDRGGYNEQFF. The CDR3 DNA reads as TGTGCCAGCAGCTTCGACAGGGGAGGGTACAATGAGCAGTTCTTC. Complete variable domain (other parts from reference TRBV7-2 and TRBJ2-1): GAGVSQSPSNKVTEKGKDVELRCDPISGHTALYWYRQSLGQGLEFLIYFQGNSAPDKSGLPSDRFSAERTGGSVSTLTIQRTQQEDSAVYLCASSFDRGGYNEQFFGPGTRLTVL.

The chain is built from TRBV4-1 and TRBJ2-7; no clear D gene. This CDR3 spans 13 amino acids. Per germline, CDR1 MGHRA and CDR2 YSYEKL. The ends were cut back, 0 bases at V and 2 bases at J, with 5 bases in the middle. For the CDR3, the DNA is TGCGCCAGCAGCCAAGACAGAACCTACGAGCAGTACTTC. Translating it yields CASSQDRTYEQYF.

The gene calls are TRBV7-9 and TRBJ2-7; weak D call: TRBD1 (5 bases). Germline V gene sequence: CDR1 SEHNR, CDR2 FQNEAQ (reference sequence). V lost 3 bases and J 5 bases, leaving 14 bases between the germline ends. The CDR3 length is 14 residues. This CDR3 reads CASSFPSTANEQYF. The CDR3, as DNA: TGTGCCAGCAGCTTCCCCTCGACAGCGAACGAGCAGTACTTC.

The V gene is TRBV9, the J gene TRBJ2-1, with TRBD2 matching over 9 bases. V trimming: 1 base; J trimming: 5 bases; junction bases outside the gene matches: 7. The CDR3 has 16 amino acids. Per the germline V gene, CDR1 is SGDLS and CDR2 is YYNGEE. In nucleotides, the CDR3 is TGTGCCAGCAGCGTACTAGCGGGACCCACCGACAATGAGCAGTTCTTC. This translates into CASSVLAGPTDNEQFF.